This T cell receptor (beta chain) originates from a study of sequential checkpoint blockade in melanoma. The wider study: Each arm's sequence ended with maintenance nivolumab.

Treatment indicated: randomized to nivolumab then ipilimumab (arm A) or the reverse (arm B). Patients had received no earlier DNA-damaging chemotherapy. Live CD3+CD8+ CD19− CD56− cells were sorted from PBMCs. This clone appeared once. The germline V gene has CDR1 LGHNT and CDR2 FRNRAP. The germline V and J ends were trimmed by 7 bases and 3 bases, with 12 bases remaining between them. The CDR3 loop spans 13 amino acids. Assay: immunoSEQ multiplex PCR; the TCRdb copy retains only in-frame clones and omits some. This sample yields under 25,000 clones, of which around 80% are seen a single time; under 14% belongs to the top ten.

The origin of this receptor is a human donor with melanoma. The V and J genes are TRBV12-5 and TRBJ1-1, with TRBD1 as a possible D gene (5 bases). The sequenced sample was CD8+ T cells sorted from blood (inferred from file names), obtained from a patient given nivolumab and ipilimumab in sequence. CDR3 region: CASAIDSYTEAFF. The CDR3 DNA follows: TGTGCTAGTGCCATCGACAGCTACACTGAAGCTTTCTTT. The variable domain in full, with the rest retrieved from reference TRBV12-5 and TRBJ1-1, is DARVTQTPRHKVTEMGQEVTMRCQPILGHNTVFWYRQTMMQGLELLAYFRNRAPLDDSGMPKDRFSAEMPDATLATLKIQPSEPRDSAVYFCASAIDSYTEAFFGQGTRLTVV.